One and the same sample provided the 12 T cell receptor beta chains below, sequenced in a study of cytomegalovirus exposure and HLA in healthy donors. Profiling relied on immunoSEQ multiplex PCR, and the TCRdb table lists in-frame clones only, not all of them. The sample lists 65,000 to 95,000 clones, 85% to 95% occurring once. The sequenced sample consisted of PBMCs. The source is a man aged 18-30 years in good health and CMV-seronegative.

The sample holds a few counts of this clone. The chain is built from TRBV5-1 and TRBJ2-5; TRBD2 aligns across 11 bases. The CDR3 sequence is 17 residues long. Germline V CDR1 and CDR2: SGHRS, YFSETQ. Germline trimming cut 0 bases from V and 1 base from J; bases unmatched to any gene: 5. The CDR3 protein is CASSLGLAGKGQETQYF. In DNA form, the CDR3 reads TGCGCCAGCAGCTTGGGACTAGCGGGGAAGGGCCAAGAGACCCAGTACTTC.

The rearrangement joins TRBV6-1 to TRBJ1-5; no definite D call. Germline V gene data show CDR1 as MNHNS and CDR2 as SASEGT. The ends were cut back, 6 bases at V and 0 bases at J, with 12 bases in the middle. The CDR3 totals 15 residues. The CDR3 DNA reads TGTGCCAGCAGCGAGCTATCCTATAGCAATCAGCCCCAGCATTTT. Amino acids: CASSELSYSNQPQHF.

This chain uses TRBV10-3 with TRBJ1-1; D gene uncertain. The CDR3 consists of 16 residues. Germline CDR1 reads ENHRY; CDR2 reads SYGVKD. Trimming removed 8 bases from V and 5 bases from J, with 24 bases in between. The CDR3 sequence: CAILGWGPGRKTEAFF. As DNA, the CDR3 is TGTGCCATCCTAGGATGGGGTCCGGGAAGGAAAACTGAAGCTTTCTTT.

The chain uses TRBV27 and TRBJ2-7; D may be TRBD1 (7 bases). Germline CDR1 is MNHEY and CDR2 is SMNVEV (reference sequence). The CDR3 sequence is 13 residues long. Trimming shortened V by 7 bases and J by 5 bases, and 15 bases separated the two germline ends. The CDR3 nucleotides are TGTGCCAGCAACGAACAGGGGAGGCACGAGCAGTACTTC. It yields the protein CASNEQGRHEQYF.

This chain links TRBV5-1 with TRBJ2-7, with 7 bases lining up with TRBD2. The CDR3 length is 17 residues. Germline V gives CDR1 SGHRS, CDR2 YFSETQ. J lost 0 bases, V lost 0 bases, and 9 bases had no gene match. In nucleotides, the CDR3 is TGCGCCAGCAGCTTGGGAAGGGCGGGGGTCCTCTCCTACGAGCAGTACTTC. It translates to CASSLGRAGVLSYEQYF.

The CDR3, as DNA: TGTGCCAGCACGGGACAGTTCAATCAGCCCCAGCATTTT. Its protein is CASTGQFNQPQHF. The rearrangement uses TRBV6-6 and TRBJ1-5; 7 bases are a match to TRBD1. V lost 7 bases to trimming and J lost 3 bases; unmatched junction nucleotides: 3. Germline assignment: CDR1 MNHNY and CDR2 SVGAGI (reference sequence). The CDR3 is 13 residues long.

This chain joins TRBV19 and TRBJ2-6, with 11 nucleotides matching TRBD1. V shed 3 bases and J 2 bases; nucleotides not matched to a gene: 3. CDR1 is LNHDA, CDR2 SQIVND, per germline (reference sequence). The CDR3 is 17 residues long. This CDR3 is CASSIGQGAPGANVLTF. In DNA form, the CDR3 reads TGTGCCAGTAGTATCGGACAGGGGGCGCCTGGGGCCAACGTCCTGACTTTC. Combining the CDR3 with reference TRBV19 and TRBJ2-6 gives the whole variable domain DGGITQSPKYLFRKEGQNVTLSCEQNLNHDAMYWYRQDPGQGLRLIYYSQIVNDFQKGDIAEGYSVSREKKESFPLTVTSAQKNPTAFYLCASSIGQGAPGANVLTFGAGSRLTVL.

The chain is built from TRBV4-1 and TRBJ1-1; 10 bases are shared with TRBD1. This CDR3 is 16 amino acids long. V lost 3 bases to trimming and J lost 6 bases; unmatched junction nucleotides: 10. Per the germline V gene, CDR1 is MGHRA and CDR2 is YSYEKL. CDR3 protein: CASSHTPGQGTPEAFF. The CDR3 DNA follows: TGCGCCAGCAGCCATACTCCGGGACAGGGGACCCCTGAAGCTTTCTTT.

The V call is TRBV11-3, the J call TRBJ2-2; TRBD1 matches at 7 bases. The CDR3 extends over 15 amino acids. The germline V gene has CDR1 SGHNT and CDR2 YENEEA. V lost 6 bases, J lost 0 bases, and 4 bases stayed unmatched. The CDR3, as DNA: TGTGCCAGCAGGTCCGGGACAGCGAACACCGGGGAGCTGTTTTTT. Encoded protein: CASRSGTANTGELFF.

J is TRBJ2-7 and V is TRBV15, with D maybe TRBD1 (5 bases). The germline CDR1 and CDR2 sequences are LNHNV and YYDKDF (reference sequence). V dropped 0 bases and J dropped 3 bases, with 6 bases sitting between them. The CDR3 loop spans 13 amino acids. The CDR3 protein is CATSRDQGYEQYF. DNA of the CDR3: TGTGCCACCAGCAGAGATCAGGGCTACGAGCAGTACTTC.

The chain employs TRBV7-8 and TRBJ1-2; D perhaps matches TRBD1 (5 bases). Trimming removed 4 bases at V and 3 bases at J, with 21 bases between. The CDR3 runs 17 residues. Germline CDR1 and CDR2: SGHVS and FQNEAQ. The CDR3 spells CASSSGEAGSPDYGYTF. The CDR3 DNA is TGTGCCAGCAGCTCCGGAGAGGCAGGGTCTCCTGACTATGGCTACACCTTC.

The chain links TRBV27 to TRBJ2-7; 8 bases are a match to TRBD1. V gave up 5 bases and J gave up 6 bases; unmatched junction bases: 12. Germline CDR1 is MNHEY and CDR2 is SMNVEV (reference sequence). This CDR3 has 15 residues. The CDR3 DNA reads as TGTGCCAGCAGTCAGCTCGGTGTCAGGGGGCGCGAGCAGTACTTC. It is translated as CASSQLGVRGREQYF.